The 32 T cell receptor beta chains given below trace back to one sample, sequenced in a study of blood T cell repertoires in COVID-19. TCRdb's copy holds only in-frame clones and misses some; the assay was immunoSEQ multiplex PCR. The sample yields some 200,000 clones, roughly 87% seen once. The sample was peripheral blood. The receptors derive from a woman between 40 and 50 years old with acute or convalescent COVID-19.

The genes are TRBV10-3 and TRBJ1-5; no clear D gene. The CDR3 has 14 amino acids. Trimming pared 2 bases from V and 4 bases from J, leaving 9 bases between. Germline assignment: CDR1 ENHRY and CDR2 SYGVKD. CDR3 coding DNA: TGTGCCATCAGTGAGAGGTACGGGAATCAGCCCCAGCATTTT. Translation: CAISERYGNQPQHF.

This chain joins TRBV4-1 and TRBJ2-3; 7 nucleotides agree with TRBD2. Trimming took 0 bases from V and 0 from J; bases not matched to a gene: 6. CDR3 size: 17 residues. Germline CDR1 is MGHRA and CDR2 is YSYEKL. CDR3 nucleotides: TGCGCCAGCAGCCAAGATCGGGGGGACGCTAGCACAGATACGCAGTATTTT. It specifies CASSQDRGDASTDTQYF.

The rearrangement links TRBV18 to TRBJ2-1; 7 bases line up with TRBD1. This CDR3 spans 14 amino acids. The V gene end was trimmed by 3 bases and the J gene end by 9 bases; junction bases not matched to a gene: 8. CDR1 and CDR2 from the germline V gene are KGHSH and LQKENI. CDR3 coding DNA: TGTGCCAGCTCACCCGGACAGGAAGAACGTGAGCAGTTCTTC. Translated: CASSPGQEEREQFF.

In this sample, this clone turned up a few times. The chain carries TRBV6-5 and TRBJ1-3; 8 nucleotides line up with TRBD1. There are 14 residues in the CDR3. V was pared by 10 bases and J by 2 bases, with 7 bases of the junction left unmatched. The germline V gene has CDR1 MNHEY and CDR2 SVGAGI. The CDR3 here is CATRAGGPGNTIYF. In DNA, the CDR3 is TGTGCCACTCGCGCAGGGGGCCCTGGAAACACCATATATTTT.

The chain recombines TRBV27 with TRBJ1-5, with D possibly matching TRBD1 (6 bases). Germline-derived CDR1 and CDR2 are MNHEY and SMNVEV (reference sequence). This CDR3 spans 16 amino acids. Trimming took off 0 bases at V and 6 bases at J, with 15 bases between the two ends. The CDR3 nucleotides read TGTGCCAGCAGTTTATCGATACAGGGCGGCGGTCAGCCCCAGCATTTT. Its protein product is CASSLSIQGGGQPQHF.

V is TRBV7-2 and J is TRBJ2-7; 8 bases agree with TRBD2. The CDR3 is 15 residues long. V shed 6 bases and J 0 bases; nucleotides not matched to a gene: 7. Germline assignment: CDR1 SGHTA and CDR2 FQGNSA. As DNA, the CDR3 is TGTGCCAGCAGGAATGCGGGGGGCCTCTCCTACGAGCAGTACTTC. Its translation: CASRNAGGLSYEQYF.

This clone occurred once. The chain recombines TRBV5-6 with TRBJ2-4, with D perhaps TRBD2 (6 bases). The CDR3 length is 14 residues. V lost 0 bases and J 7 bases, leaving 11 bases between the germline ends. CDR1 and CDR2 from the germline V gene are SGHDT and YYEEEE. The CDR3 region is CASSLGLAWNIQYF. CDR3 DNA: TGTGCCAGCAGCTTGGGGCTAGCGTGGAACATTCAGTACTTC.

This chain uses TRBV2 with TRBJ1-1; tentatively, D is TRBD1 (6 bases). The CDR3 length is 14 residues. Germline V CDR1 and CDR2: SNHLY, FYNNEI. V lost 4 bases and J 4 bases, leaving 13 bases between the germline ends. The CDR3 nucleotides are TGTGCCAGCAGTGGGCGGGGGGCCGGCACTGAAGCTTTCTTT. This sequence encodes CASSGRGAGTEAFF.

The chain is built from TRBV2 and TRBJ1-1, with 9 bases identical to TRBD1. V shed 8 bases, J shed 6 bases, and the junction held 7 bases outside the gene matches. Germline V gene lookup returns CDR1 SNHLY and CDR2 FYNNEI. The CDR3 extends over 13 amino acids. CDR3 in DNA: TGTGCCAGCGTCGAACAGGGGGCGGCTGAAGCTTTCTTT. This translates into CASVEQGAAEAFF.

The V and J genes are TRBV7-6 and TRBJ2-7; D remains unclear. Germline CDR1 SGHVS, CDR2 FNYEAQ. The CDR3 runs to 15 residues. Trimming left V 1 base short and J 2 bases short, with 12 bases between. CDR3 sequence (DNA): TGTGCCAGCAGCTTAGGCGACTCGCCGACCTACGAGCAGTACTTC. Its protein is CASSLGDSPTYEQYF.

The J gene is TRBJ2-1, the V gene TRBV7-9, with 14 bases matching TRBD2. The junction had 5 bases not matched to a gene; V was cut back by 4 bases and J by 9 bases. The CDR3 spans 15 residues. The germline V gene has CDR1 SEHNR and CDR2 FQNEAQ (reference sequence). CDR3 residues: CASSYPGTSGSEQFF. For the CDR3, the DNA is TGTGCCAGCAGCTACCCCGGGACTAGCGGGAGTGAGCAGTTCTTC.

This clone was found a few times. This rearrangement joins TRBV18 to TRBJ1-1; D may be TRBD1 (5 bases). The CDR3 length is 14 residues. Trimming removed 7 bases at V and 1 base at J, with 13 bases between. Germline CDR1 and CDR2: KGHSH and LQKENI. Here the CDR3 DNA reads TGTGCCAGCTGTAAGGGGCAGGCGAACACTGAAGCTTTCTTT. This encodes CASCKGQANTEAFF.

The chain is built from TRBV28 and TRBJ2-1; 10 bases line up with TRBD2. The CDR3 length is 16 residues. Germline V gives CDR1 MDHEN, CDR2 SYDVKM. The J segment lost 1 base and the V segment lost 2 bases, leaving 2 bases of the junction unmatched. CDR3 loop: CASSLPTSGSYNEQFF. Here the CDR3 DNA reads TGTGCCAGCAGTTTACCGACTAGCGGGTCCTACAATGAGCAGTTCTTC.

The gene calls are TRBV2 and TRBJ1-4; D unresolved. Germline CDR1 is SNHLY and CDR2 is FYNNEI. Trimming took off 8 bases at V and 0 bases at J, with 10 bases between the two ends. This CDR3 region has 14 residues. The CDR3 reads CASLSGSTNEKLFF. For the CDR3, the DNA is TGTGCCAGCCTTTCAGGTTCAACTAATGAAAAACTGTTTTTT. The entire variable domain, with the rest obtained from reference TRBV2 and TRBJ1-4, is as follows: EPEVTQTPSHQVTQMGQEVILRCVPISNHLYFYWYRQILGQKVEFLVSFYNNEISEKSEIFDDQFSVERPDGSNFTLKIRSTKLEDSAMYFCASLSGSTNEKLFFGSGTQLSVL.

The genes are TRBV9 and TRBJ2-3, with TRBD2 identical over 7 bases. CDR1 is SGDLS and CDR2 is YYNGEE in the germline V gene. CDR3 length equals 14 residues. The V and J ends lost 5 bases and 2 bases, in that order; junction bases with no gene match: 5. The CDR3 DNA reads as TGTGCCAGCAGGAGAGCGGGATACACAGATACGCAGTATTTT. Its translation: CASRRAGYTDTQYF.

The rearrangement joins TRBV7-3 to TRBJ1-6; a weak D match, TRBD1 (5 bases). V was clipped by 5 bases and J by 6 bases, with 23 bases between them. This CDR3 is 18 amino acids long. Germline V lookup: CDR1 SGHTA, CDR2 FQGTGA. The CDR3 loop reads CASSPQGRGPSGNSPLHF. Here the CDR3 DNA reads TGTGCCAGCAGCCCTCAGGGTAGGGGTCCTTCGGGTAATTCACCCCTCCACTTT.

V and J are TRBV5-4 and TRBJ2-7; TRBD1 matches at 9 bases. Germline CDR1 SGHNT, CDR2 YYREEE (reference sequence). The CDR3 runs to 15 residues. The V segment lost 4 bases and the J segment 3 bases; nucleotides outside the gene matches: 8. Here the CDR3 DNA reads TGTGCCAGCAGCACTGGACAGGGGCCGGACTACGAGCAGTACTTC. Amino acid sequence: CASSTGQGPDYEQYF.

The J gene is TRBJ2-5, the V gene TRBV11-2; TRBD2 might be the D (5 bases). The CDR3 loop spans 17 amino acids. Germline loops: CDR1 SGHAT, CDR2 FQNNGV. Trimming left V 2 bases short and J 5 bases short, with 21 bases between. The CDR3 region has the DNA TGTGCCAGCAGCTTACACCGGGCGGGTCTAGCTGTCGAGACCCAGTACTTC. It specifies CASSLHRAGLAVETQYF.

The gene calls are TRBV5-4 and TRBJ2-5; D gene ambiguous. The CDR3 covers 14 residues. CDR1 is SGHNT and CDR2 is YYREEE in the germline V gene (reference sequence). V was clipped by 4 bases and J by 0 bases, with 10 bases between them. Here the CDR3 reads CASSRPGYQETQYF. CDR3 bases: TGTGCCAGCAGCCGGCCAGGATACCAAGAGACCCAGTACTTC.

V usage is TRBV7-8 and J usage is TRBJ2-3; 11 nucleotides align to TRBD2. CDR1 and CDR2 (germline): SGHVS, FQNEAQ. Trimming took 4 bases from V and 4 from J; bases not matched to a gene: 4. This CDR3 region has 15 residues. For the CDR3, the DNA is TGTGCCAGCAGCTCCATAGCGGGAGGGGCAGATACGCAGTATTTT. This codes for CASSSIAGGADTQYF.

The rearrangement links TRBV18 to TRBJ1-4; tentatively, D is TRBD1 (5 bases). CDR1 is KGHSH and CDR2 is LQKENI in the germline V gene. CDR3 length: 15 amino acids. V was trimmed by 3 bases and J by 8 bases, leaving 16 bases between them. CDR3 loop: CASSPTGGRGEKLFF. For the CDR3, the DNA is TGTGCCAGCTCACCTACCGGGGGTCGGGGAGAAAAACTGTTTTTT.

The sample holds a few counts of this clone. The chain employs TRBV13 and TRBJ1-1, with D hard to call. Looked up from germline, CDR1 is PRHDT and CDR2 is FYEKMQ (reference sequence). CDR3 size: 13 residues. The V end was cut by 1 base, the J end by 4 bases, with 7 bases between. The CDR3 region is CASSLDGVTEAFF. In DNA, the CDR3 is TGTGCCAGCAGCTTAGACGGAGTCACTGAAGCTTTCTTT. Variable domain in full (rest from reference TRBV13 and TRBJ1-1): AAGVIQSPRHLIKEKRETATLKCYPIPRHDTVYWYQQGPGQDPQFLISFYEKMQSDKGSIPDRFSAQQFSDYHSELNMSSLELGDSALYFCASSLDGVTEAFFGQGTRLTVV.

The V gene is TRBV28, the J gene TRBJ1-3; 11 nucleotides line up with TRBD1. The CDR3 has 16 amino acids. V lost 4 bases to trimming and J lost 1 base; unmatched junction nucleotides: 3. Per the germline V gene, CDR1 is MDHEN and CDR2 is SYDVKM. This CDR3 reads CASSSGTGGSGNTIYF. The CDR3 DNA reads as TGTGCCAGCAGTTCCGGGACAGGGGGATCTGGAAACACCATATATTTT.

The chain recombines TRBV7-2 with TRBJ1-4; D is unresolved. Germline CDR1 SGHTA, CDR2 FQGNSA. The V gene lost 2 bases and the J gene lost 6 bases, with 7 bases spanning the gap. The CDR3 is made up of 13 amino acids. Written as DNA, the CDR3 is TGTGCCAGCAGCTTATTCTTATATGAAAAACTGTTTTTT. This encodes CASSLFLYEKLFF.

The chain links TRBV10-2 to TRBJ1-2; the D gene is possibly TRBD1 (6 bases). This CDR3 spans 13 amino acids. CDR1 is WSHSY, CDR2 SAAADI, per germline. The ends were cut back, 6 bases at V and 3 bases at J, with 11 bases in the middle. CDR3 loop: CASRQQGDYGYTF. The CDR3 region has the DNA TGCGCCAGCAGACAACAGGGAGACTATGGCTACACCTTC.

This chain joins TRBV11-2 and TRBJ2-7, with D perhaps matching TRBD2 (6 bases). The V end was cut by 5 bases, the J end by 0 bases, with 20 bases between. CDR1 is SGHAT and CDR2 is FQNNGV in the germline V gene. The CDR3 is made up of 17 amino acids. For the CDR3, the DNA is TGTGCCAGCAGCCCGCTTAGGAGGGGCCAAAGCTCCTACGAGCAGTACTTC. Its protein product is CASSPLRRGQSSYEQYF. Supplemented by reference TRBV11-2 and TRBJ2-7, the full variable domain reads EAGVAQSPRYKIIEKRQSVAFWCNPISGHATLYWYQQILGQGPKLLIQFQNNGVVDDSQLPKDRFSAERLKGVDSTLKIQPAKLEDSAVYLCASSPLRRGQSSYEQYFGPGTRLTVT.

The V and J genes are TRBV5-1 and TRBJ1-4, with TRBD1 matching 8 bases. CDR3 size: 14 residues. CDR1 and CDR2 (germline): SGHRS, YFSETQ. The J segment lost 4 bases and the V segment lost 7 bases, leaving 6 bases of the junction unmatched. The CDR3 bases are TGCGCCAGCCAATTGACAGGGGTTAATGAAAAACTGTTTTTT. Residues: CASQLTGVNEKLFF.

The rearrangement uses TRBV19 and TRBJ1-2; 7 nucleotides agree with TRBD1. There are 13 residues in the CDR3. Per the germline V gene, CDR1 is LNHDA and CDR2 is SQIVND (reference sequence). V gave up 4 bases and J gave up 4 bases; unmatched junction bases: 3. The CDR3 protein is CASSRDRPYGYTF. In DNA form, the CDR3 reads TGTGCCAGTAGTAGGGACAGACCCTATGGCTACACCTTC. Together with reference TRBV19 and TRBJ1-2, the CDR3 gives the full variable domain: DGGITQSPKYLFRKEGQNVTLSCEQNLNHDAMYWYRQDPGQGLRLIYYSQIVNDFQKGDIAEGYSVSREKKESFPLTVTSAQKNPTAFYLCASSRDRPYGYTFGSGTRLTVV.

V gene TRBV12-3 or TRBV12-4 combines with J gene TRBJ1-2, with D possibly being TRBD1 (6 bases). V was pared by 5 bases and J by 4 bases, with 11 bases between. The CDR3 is made up of 13 amino acids. The CDR3 bases are TGTGCCAGCAGTGAGGGACACCTCTATGGCTACACCTTC. Translating it yields CASSEGHLYGYTF.

The gene calls are TRBV28 and TRBJ2-3; D gene uncertain. Germline V gene sequence: CDR1 MDHEN, CDR2 SYDVKM. This CDR3 spans 14 amino acids. Deletions cut 11 bases from V and 0 bases from J, with 15 bases between. CDR3 residues: CACNSRFSTDTQYF. Here the CDR3 DNA reads TGTGCCTGCAACAGCCGTTTTAGCACAGATACGCAGTATTTT.

The table lists this clone with a few counts. V gene TRBV20-1 combines with J gene TRBJ2-7, with D unresolved. V was cut by 4 bases and J by 3 bases, with 4 bases left in between. CDR3 length: 10 amino acids. Germline CDR1 is DFQATT and CDR2 is SNEGSKA (reference sequence). The CDR3 DNA sequence: TGCAGTGCTACCCGCTACGAGCAGTACTTC. Its translation is CSATRYEQYF.

The chain links TRBV14 to TRBJ2-4; maybe TRBD1 (6 bases). V dropped 4 bases and J dropped 3 bases, with 19 bases sitting between them. CDR1 is SGHDN and CDR2 is FVKESK in the germline V gene. This CDR3 spans 17 amino acids. The CDR3 DNA sequence: TGTGCCAGCAGCCTCCTCAGCAGGGGACCACACAAAAACATTCAGTACTTC. This encodes CASSLLSRGPHKNIQYF.